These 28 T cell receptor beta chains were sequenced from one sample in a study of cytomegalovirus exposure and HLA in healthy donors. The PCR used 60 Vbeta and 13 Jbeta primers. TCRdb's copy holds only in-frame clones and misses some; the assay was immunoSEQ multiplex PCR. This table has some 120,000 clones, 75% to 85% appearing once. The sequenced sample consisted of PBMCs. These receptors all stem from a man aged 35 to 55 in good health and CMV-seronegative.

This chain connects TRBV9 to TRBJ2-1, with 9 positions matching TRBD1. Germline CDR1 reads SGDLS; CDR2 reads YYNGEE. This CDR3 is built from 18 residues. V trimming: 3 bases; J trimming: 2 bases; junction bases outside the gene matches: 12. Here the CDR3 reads CASSAGTGRILAYNEQFF. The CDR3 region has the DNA TGTGCCAGCAGCGCCGGGACAGGGAGAATATTAGCCTACAATGAGCAGTTCTTC.

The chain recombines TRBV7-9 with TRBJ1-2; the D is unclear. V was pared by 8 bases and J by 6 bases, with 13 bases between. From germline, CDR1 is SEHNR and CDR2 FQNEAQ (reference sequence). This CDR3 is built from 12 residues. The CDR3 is CASHRDQDGYTF. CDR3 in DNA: TGTGCCAGCCATCGGGATCAGGATGGCTACACCTTC.

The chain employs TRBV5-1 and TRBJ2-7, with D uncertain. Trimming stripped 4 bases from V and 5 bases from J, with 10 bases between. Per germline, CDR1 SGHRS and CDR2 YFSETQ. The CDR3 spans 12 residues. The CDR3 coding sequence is TGCGCCAGCAGCCCCCAGTCCCACGAGCAGTACTTC. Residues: CASSPQSHEQYF.

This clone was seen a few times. The CDR3 DNA sequence: TGTGCCAGCAGCCACACAGATACGCAGTATTTT. Translation: CASSHTDTQYF. This chain uses TRBV6-5 with TRBJ2-3; D uncertain. The CDR3 has 11 residues. Germline V gene sequence: CDR1 MNHEY, CDR2 SVGAGI. With 6 bases removed from V and 2 bases from J, the gap between germline ends came to 3 bases.

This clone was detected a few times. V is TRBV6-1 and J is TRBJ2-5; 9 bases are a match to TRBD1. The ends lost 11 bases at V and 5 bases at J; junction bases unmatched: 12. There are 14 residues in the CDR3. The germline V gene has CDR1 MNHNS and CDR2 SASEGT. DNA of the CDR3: TGTGCCGGGACAGGGAATGAGAGGGGGGAGACCCAGTACTTC. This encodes CAGTGNERGETQYF.

CDR3 region: CASSYGGSEQPQHF. As DNA, the CDR3 is TGTGCCAGCAGTTACGGCGGGTCGGAGCAGCCCCAGCATTTT. V gene TRBV6-6 combines with J gene TRBJ1-5; no reliable D call. The CDR3 loop spans 14 amino acids. Trimming pared 2 bases from V and 7 bases from J, leaving 12 bases between. Germline-derived CDR1 and CDR2 are MNHNY and SVGAGI (reference sequence).

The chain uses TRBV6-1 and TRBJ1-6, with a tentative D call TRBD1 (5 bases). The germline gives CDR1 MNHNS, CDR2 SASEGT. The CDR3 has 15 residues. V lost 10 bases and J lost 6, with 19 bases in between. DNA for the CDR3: TGTGCCACCCTTATGTTGCCAGGGTTTAATTCACCCCTCCACTTT. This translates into CATLMLPGFNSPLHF.

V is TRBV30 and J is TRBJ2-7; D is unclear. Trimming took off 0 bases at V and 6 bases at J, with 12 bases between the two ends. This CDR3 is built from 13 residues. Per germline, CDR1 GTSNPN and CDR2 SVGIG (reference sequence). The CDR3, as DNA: TGTGCCTGGAGTGTAGACTTCTCGGGCGAGCAGTACTTC. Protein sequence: CAWSVDFSGEQYF.

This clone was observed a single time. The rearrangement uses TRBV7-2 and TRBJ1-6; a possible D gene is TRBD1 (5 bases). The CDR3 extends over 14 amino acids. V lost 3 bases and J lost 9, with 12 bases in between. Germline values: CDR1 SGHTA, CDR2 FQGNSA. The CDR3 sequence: CASSFRDLSSPLHF. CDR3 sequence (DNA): TGTGCCAGCAGCTTCCGGGACTTGAGTTCACCCCTCCACTTT.

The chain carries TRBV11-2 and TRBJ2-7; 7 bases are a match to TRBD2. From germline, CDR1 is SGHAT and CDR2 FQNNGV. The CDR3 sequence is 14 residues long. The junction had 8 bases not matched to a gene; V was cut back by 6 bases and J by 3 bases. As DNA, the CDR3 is TGTGCCAGCAGAAATCGACTAGCAGACTACGAGCAGTACTTC. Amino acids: CASRNRLADYEQYF.

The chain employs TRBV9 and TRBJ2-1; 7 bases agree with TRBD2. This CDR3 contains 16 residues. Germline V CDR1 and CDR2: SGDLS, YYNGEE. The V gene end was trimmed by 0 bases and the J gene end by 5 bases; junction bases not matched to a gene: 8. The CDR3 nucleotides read TGTGCCAGCAGCGTAGTTGCTAGCGGAGTACACAATGAGCAGTTCTTC. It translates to CASSVVASGVHNEQFF.

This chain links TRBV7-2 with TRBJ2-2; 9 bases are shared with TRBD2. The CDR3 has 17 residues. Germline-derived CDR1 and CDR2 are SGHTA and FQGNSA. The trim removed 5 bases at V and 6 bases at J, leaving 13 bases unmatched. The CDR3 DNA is TGTGCCAGCAGCCCGGCCGGGACTAGCAGGGCCCCCGGGGAGCTGTTTTTT. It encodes CASSPAGTSRAPGELFF. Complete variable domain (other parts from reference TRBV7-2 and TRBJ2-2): GAGVSQSPSNKVTEKGKDVELRCDPISGHTALYWYRQSLGQGLEFLIYFQGNSAPDKSGLPSDRFSAERTGGSVSTLTIQRTQQEDSAVYLCASSPAGTSRAPGELFFGEGSRLTVL.

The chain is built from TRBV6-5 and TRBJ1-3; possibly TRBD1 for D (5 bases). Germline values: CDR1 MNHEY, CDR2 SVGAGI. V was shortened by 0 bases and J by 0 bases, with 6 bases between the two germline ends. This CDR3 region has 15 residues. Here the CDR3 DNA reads TGTGCCAGCAGTTACTCGGGGGGCTCTGGAAACACCATATATTTT. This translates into CASSYSGGSGNTIYF.

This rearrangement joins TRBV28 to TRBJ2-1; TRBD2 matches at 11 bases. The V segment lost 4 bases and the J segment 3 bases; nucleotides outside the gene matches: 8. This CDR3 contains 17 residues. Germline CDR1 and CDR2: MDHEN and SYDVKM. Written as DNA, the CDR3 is TGTGCCAGCAGTTCGACTAGCGGGACCTCCCTCTACAATGAGCAGTTCTTC. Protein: CASSSTSGTSLYNEQFF.

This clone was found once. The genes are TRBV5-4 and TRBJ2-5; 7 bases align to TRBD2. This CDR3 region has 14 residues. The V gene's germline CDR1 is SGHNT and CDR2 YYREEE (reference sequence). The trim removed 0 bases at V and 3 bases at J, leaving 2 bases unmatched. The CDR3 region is CASSLELAKETQYF. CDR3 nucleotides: TGTGCCAGCAGCTTGGAACTAGCGAAAGAGACCCAGTACTTC.

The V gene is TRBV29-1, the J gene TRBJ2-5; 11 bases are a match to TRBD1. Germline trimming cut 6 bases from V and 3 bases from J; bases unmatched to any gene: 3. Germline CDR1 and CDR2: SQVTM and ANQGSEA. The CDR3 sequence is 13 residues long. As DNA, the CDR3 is TGCAGCGTGGACAGGGGGCTCAAAGAGACCCAGTACTTC. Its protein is CSVDRGLKETQYF.

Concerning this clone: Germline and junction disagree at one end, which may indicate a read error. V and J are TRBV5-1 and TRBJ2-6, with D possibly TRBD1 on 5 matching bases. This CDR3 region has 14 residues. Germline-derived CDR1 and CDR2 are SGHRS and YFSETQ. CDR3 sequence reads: CASREFSGANGLTF. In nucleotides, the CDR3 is TGCGCCAGCAGGGAATTTTCTGGGGCCAACGGCCTGACTTTC.

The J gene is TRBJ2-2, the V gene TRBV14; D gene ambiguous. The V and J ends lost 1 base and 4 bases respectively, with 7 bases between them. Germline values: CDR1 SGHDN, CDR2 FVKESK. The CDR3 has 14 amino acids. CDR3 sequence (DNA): TGTGCCAGCAGCCAAGGACTTCTCACCGGGGAGCTGTTTTTT. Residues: CASSQGLLTGELFF. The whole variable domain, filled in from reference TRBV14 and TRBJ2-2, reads EAGVTQFPSHSVIEKGQTVTLRCDPISGHDNLYWYRRVMGKEIKFLLHFVKESKQDESGMPNNRFLAERTGGTYSTLKVQPAELEDSGVYFCASSQGLLTGELFFGEGSRLTVL.

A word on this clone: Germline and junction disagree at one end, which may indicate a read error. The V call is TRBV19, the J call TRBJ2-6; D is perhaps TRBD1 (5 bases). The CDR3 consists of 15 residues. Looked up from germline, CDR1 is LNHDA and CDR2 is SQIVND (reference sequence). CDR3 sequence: CASSISRSGANGLTF. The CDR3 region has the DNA TGTGCCAGTAGTATAAGCCGCTCTGGGGCCAACGGCCTGACTTTC.

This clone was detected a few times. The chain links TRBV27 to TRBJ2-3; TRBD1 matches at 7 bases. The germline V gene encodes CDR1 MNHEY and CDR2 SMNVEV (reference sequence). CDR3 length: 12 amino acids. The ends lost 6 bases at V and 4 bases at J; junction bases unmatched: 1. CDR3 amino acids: CASRTGPDTQYF. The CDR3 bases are TGTGCCAGCAGGACAGGGCCAGATACGCAGTATTTT.

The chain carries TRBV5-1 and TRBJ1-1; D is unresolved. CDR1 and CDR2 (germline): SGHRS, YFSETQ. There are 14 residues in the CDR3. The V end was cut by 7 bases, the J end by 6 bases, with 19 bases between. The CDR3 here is CASRYSFEVPEAFF. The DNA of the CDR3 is TGCGCCAGCCGGTATAGCTTTGAGGTCCCTGAAGCTTTCTTT.

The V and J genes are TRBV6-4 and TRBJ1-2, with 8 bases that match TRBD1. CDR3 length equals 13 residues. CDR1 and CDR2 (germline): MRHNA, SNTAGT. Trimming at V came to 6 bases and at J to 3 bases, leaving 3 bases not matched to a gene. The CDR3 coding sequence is TGTGCCAGCAGCGCGGACAGGGACTATGGCTACACCTTC. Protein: CASSADRDYGYTF.

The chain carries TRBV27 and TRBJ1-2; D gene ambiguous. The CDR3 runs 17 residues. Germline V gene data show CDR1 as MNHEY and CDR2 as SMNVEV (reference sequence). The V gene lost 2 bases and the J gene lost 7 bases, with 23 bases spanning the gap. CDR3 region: CASSLLTNVKAGSGYTF. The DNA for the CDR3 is TGTGCCAGCAGTTTACTTACGAATGTAAAAGCCGGGAGTGGCTACACCTTC.

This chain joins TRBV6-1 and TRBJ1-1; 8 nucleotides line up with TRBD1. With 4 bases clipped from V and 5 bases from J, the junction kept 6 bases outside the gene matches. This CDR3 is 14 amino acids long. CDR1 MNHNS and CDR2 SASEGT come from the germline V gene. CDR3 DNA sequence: TGTGCCAGCAGTGGACAGGGGACCGGGACTGAAGCTTTCTTT. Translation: CASSGQGTGTEAFF.

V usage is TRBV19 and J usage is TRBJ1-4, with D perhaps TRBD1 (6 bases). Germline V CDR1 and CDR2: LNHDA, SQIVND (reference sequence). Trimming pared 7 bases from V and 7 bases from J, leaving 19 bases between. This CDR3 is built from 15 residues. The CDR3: CASTPGQLRGEKLFF. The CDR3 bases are TGTGCCAGTACCCCAGGACAGCTTAGGGGTGAAAAACTGTTTTTT.

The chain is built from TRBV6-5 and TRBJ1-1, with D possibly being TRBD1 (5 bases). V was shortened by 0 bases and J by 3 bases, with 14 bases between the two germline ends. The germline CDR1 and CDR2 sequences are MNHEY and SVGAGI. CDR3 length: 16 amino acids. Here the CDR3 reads CASSYSAGPADTEAFF. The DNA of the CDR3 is TGTGCCAGCAGTTACTCAGCGGGACCTGCGGACACTGAAGCTTTCTTT.

CDR3 DNA sequence: TGTGCCAGTAGTCCGAAGACAGACTACAATGAGCAGTTCTTC. It encodes CASSPKTDYNEQFF. The V and J genes are TRBV19 and TRBJ2-1, with a weak D call TRBD1 (5 bases). Germline V gene data show CDR1 as LNHDA and CDR2 as SQIVND (reference sequence). V lost 5 bases to trimming and J lost 3 bases, with 11 bases between them. The CDR3 spans 14 residues. The full variable domain, rest sourced from reference TRBV19 and TRBJ2-1, is DGGITQSPKYLFRKEGQNVTLSCEQNLNHDAMYWYRQDPGQGLRLIYYSQIVNDFQKGDIAEGYSVSREKKESFPLTVTSAQKNPTAFYLCASSPKTDYNEQFFGPGTRLTVL.

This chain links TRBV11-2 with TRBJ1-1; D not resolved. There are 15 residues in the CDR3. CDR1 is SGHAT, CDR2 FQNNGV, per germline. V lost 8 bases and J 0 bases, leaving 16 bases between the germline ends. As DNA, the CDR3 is TGTGCCAGCTCCGCCCGAACAACGTTGAACACTGAAGCTTTCTTT. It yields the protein CASSARTTLNTEAFF.